A selection of T cell receptor beta chains follows, all from one sample in a study of cytomegalovirus exposure and HLA in healthy donors. The data were produced by immunoSEQ multiplex PCR, yet TCRdb's version contains in-frame clones alone and is incomplete. The sample shows 110,000 to 150,000 clones, 77% of them seen only once. Sample: PBMCs. Every receptor here comes from a male donor in good health and CMV-seronegative. Both conserved end residues are part of each CDR3. D genes are given only for firm matches. Size values are once, few and many counts, or a class for expanded clones, and some rows have none.

TRBJ2-7 TRBV4-3 NA TRBD1 CASSQEGGTGKYEQYF TGCGCCAGCAGCCAAGAGGGGGGGACAGGGAAGTACGAGCAGTACTTC
TRBJ1-2 TRBV9 NA TRBD1 CASSPRDRGTYGYTF TGTGCCAGCAGCCCACGGGACAGGGGCACCTATGGCTACACCTTC
TRBJ2-5 TRBV18 few TRBD2 CASSGLAGGETQYF TGTGCCAGCTCTGGACTAGCGGGAGGAGAGACCCAGTACTTC
TRBJ2-5 TRBV5-4 NA NA CASSPTAEETQYF TGTGCCAGCAGCCCTACAGCGGAAGAGACCCAGTACTTC
TRBJ1-6 TRBV27 NA TRBD1 CACRTLGTGGEALHF TGTGCCTGCAGAACCCTGGGGACAGGGGGCGAGGCCCTCCACTTT
TRBJ1-4 TRBV4-3 NA NA CASSQDPAGDEKLFF TGCGCCAGCAGCCAAGATCCGGCAGGGGATGAAAAACTGTTTTTT
TRBJ2-3 TRBV19 few TRBD2 CASSSRSGSLTDTQYF TGTGCCAGTAGTAGTCGTAGCGGGAGCCTCACAGATACGCAGTATTTT
TRBJ1-1 TRBV7-8 NA NA CASSLESYTEAFF TGTGCCAGCAGCTTAGAAAGCTACACTGAAGCTTTCTTT
TRBJ1-2 TRBV15 once NA CATSREPGVRGYTF TGTGCCACCAGCAGAGAACCGGGGGTTCGGGGCTACACCTTC
TRBJ2-3 TRBV7-8 NA NA CASSLAPAGSGNTQYF TGTGCCAGCAGCTTAGCGCCAGCGGGCTCGGGGAATACGCAGTATTTT
TRBJ1-1 TRBV7-9 NA NA CASSPGWGGNTEAFF TGTGCCAGCAGCCCGGGCTGGGGGGGAAACACTGAAGCTTTCTTT
TRBJ1-1 TRBV14 NA NA CASSPTGVLGAFF TGTGCCAGCAGCCCGACAGGTGTGTTAGGAGCTTTCTTT
TRBJ1-2 TRBV7-9 NA NA CSSSASIGRDYGYTF TGTTCCAGCAGCGCCTCTATTGGGAGAGACTATGGCTACACCTTC
TRBJ2-3 TRBV11-3 NA NA CASSRLADNTDTQYF TGTGCCAGCAGCCGCCTAGCAGATAACACAGATACGCAGTATTTT
TRBJ2-3 TRBV9 NA NA CASSPSPRVMGARLYTDTQYF TGTGCCAGCAGCCCTTCTCCAAGGGTTATGGGGGCGCGTCTATACACAGATACGCAGTATTTT
TRBJ1-2 TRBV13 NA NA CASSPLGGGYGYTF TGTGCCAGCAGCCCCCTCGGGGGAGGGTATGGCTACACCTTC
TRBJ2-1 TRBV18 NA NA CASSPDSSELNEQFF TGTGCCAGCTCACCGGACAGCTCTGAATTGAATGAGCAGTTCTTC
TRBJ2-1 TRBV7-9 NA NA CASSLGRGLGMLNEQFF TGTGCCAGCAGCTTAGGTCGGGGACTGGGGATGCTCAATGAGCAGTTCTTC
TRBJ1-1 TRBV7-2 once TRBD1 CASSLGNRGNTEAFF TGTGCCAGCAGCTTAGGAAACAGGGGCAATACTGAAGCTTTCTTT
TRBJ2-5 TRBV7-7 NA NA CASSLGGQETQYF TGTGCTAGCAGCTTAGGCGGCCAAGAGACCCAGTACTTC
TRBJ2-1 TRBV7-2 NA TRBD2 CASSSQRGAYNEQFF TGTGCCAGCAGCTCCCAGCGGGGGGCATACAATGAGCAGTTCTTC
TRBJ2-1 TRBV2 NA TRBD1 CASSDPRTGSGEQFF TGTGCCAGCAGTGACCCCCGGACAGGGTCTGGTGAGCAGTTCTTC
TRBJ2-1 TRBV4-1 NA TRBD1 CASSRLTGGPHNEQFF TGCGCCAGCAGCCGGCTGACAGGGGGTCCCCACAATGAGCAGTTCTTC
TRBJ2-7 TRBV6-5 few NA CASSYGEHYEQYF TGTGCCAGCAGTTACGGGGAGCACTACGAGCAGTACTTC
TRBJ2-2 TRBV5-1 NA TRBD1 CASSSGTVNTGELFF TGCGCCAGCAGCTCCGGGACAGTCAACACCGGGGAGCTGTTTTTT